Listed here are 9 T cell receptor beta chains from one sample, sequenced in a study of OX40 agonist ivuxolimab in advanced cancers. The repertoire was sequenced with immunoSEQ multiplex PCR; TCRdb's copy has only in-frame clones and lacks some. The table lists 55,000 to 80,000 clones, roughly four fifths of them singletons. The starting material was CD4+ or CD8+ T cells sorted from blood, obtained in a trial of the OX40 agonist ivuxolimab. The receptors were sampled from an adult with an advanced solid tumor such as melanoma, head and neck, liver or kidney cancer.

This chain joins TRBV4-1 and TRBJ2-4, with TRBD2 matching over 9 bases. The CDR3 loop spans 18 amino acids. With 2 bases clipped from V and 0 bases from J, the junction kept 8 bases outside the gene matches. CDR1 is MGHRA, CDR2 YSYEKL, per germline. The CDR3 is CASSQRSSGGPAKNIQYF. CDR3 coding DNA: TGCGCCAGCAGCCAAAGGAGTAGCGGGGGCCCAGCCAAAAACATTCAGTACTTC.

CDR3 amino acids: CASSRGKETQYF. The CDR3 nucleotides are TGTGCCAGTAGTCGAGGGAAGGAGACCCAGTACTTC. The genes are TRBV19 and TRBJ2-5; tentative D call: TRBD2 (5 bases). CDR1 and CDR2 from the germline V gene are LNHDA and SQIVND (reference sequence). Between the trimmed V and J ends, which lost 5 bases and 5 bases, there was a span of 9 bases. This CDR3 has 12 amino acids.

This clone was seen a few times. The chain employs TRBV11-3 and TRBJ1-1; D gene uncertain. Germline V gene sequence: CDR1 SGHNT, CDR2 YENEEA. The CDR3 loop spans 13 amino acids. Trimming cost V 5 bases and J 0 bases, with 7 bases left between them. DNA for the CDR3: TGTGCCAGCAGCCGGGGAGTGAACACTGAAGCTTTCTTT. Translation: CASSRGVNTEAFF.

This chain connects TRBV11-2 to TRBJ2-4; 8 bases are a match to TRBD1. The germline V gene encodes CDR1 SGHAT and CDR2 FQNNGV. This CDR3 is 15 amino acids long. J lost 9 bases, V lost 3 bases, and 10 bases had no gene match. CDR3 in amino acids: CASSFLKDRVAIQYF. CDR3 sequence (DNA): TGTGCCAGCAGCTTTTTGAAGGACAGGGTTGCCATTCAGTACTTC.

The CDR3 region has the DNA TGTGCCAGCGACAGGGGGACAGATACGCAGTATTTT. The encoded protein is CASDRGTDTQYF. The rearrangement links TRBV19 to TRBJ2-3, with 9 bases aligning to TRBD1. This CDR3 contains 12 residues. The V gene end was trimmed by 9 bases and the J gene end by 3 bases; junction bases not matched to a gene: 1. CDR1 is LNHDA and CDR2 is SQIVND in the germline V gene (reference sequence).

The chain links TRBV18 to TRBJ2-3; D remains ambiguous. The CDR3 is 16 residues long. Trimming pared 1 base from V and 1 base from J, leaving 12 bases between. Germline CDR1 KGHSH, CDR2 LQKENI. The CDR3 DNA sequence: TGTGCCAGCTCACCACGACCTCAGGCCGGCACAGATACGCAGTATTTT. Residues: CASSPRPQAGTDTQYF.

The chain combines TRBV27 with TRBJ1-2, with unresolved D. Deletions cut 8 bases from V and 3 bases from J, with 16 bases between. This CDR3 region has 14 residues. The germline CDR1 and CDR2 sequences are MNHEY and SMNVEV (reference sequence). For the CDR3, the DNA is TGTGCCAGCTCCGAACTTAGGGAAGACTATGGCTACACCTTC. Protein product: CASSELREDYGYTF.

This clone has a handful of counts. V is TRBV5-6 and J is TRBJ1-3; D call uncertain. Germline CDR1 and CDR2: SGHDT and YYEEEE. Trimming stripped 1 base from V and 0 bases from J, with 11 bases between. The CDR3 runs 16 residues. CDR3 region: CASSLKSKYSGNTIYF. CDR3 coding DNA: TGTGCCAGCAGCTTGAAATCGAAGTACTCTGGAAACACCATATATTTT.

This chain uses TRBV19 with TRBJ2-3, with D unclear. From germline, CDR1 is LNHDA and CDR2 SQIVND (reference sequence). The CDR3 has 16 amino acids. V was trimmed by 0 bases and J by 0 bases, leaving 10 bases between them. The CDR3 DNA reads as TGTGCCAGTAGTATAGATCCCCTAGTTAGCACAGATACGCAGTATTTT. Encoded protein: CASSIDPLVSTDTQYF.